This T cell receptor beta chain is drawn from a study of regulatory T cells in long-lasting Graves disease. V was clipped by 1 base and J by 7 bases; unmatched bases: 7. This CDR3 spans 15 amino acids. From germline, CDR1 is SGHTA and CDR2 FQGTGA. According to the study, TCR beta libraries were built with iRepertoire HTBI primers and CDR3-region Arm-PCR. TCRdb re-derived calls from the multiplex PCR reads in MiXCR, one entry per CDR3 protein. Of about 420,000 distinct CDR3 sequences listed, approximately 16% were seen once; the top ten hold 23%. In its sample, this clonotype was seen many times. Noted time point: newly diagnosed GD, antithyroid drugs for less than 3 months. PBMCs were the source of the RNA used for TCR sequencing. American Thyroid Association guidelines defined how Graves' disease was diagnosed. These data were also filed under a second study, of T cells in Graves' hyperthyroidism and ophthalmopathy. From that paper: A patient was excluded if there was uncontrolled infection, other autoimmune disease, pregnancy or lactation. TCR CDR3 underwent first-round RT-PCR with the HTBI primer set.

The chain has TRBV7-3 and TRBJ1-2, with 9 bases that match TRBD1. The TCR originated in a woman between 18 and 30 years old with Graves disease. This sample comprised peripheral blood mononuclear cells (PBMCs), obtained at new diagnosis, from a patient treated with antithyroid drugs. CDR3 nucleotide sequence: TGTGCCAGCAGCTTAAAGGGACAGGGTTTGGGTGGCTACACCTTC. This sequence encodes CASSLKGQGLGGYTF. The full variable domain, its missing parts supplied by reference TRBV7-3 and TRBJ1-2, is GAGVSQTPSNKVTEKGKYVELRCDPISGHTALYWYRQSLGQGPEFLIYFQGTGAADDSGLPNDRFFAVRPEGSVSTLKIQRTERGDSAVYLCASSLKGQGLGGYTFGSGTRLTVV.